These 30 T cell receptor beta chains originate from one sample sequenced in a study of T cells in Graves' hyperthyroidism and ophthalmopathy. TCR beta CDR3 regions were amplified from RNA. Carried out on the TCR CDR3, a first-round RT-PCR used the HTBI primer set. TCRdb used MiXCR to reprocess the multiplex PCR reads, holding one entry per CDR3 protein. The top ten clones hold around a sixth of a sample with around 480,000 distinct CDR3 sequences, about 15% of them seen once. Sequenced input: blood. These TCRs come from a woman aged 18 to 35 with Graves' hyperthyroidism.

The V call is TRBV20-1, the J call TRBJ2-1; D is possibly TRBD2 (6 bases). The V gene lost 5 bases and the J gene lost 6 bases, with 20 bases spanning the gap. The CDR3 extends over 15 amino acids. Per the germline V gene, CDR1 is DFQATT and CDR2 is SNEGSKA (reference sequence). The DNA for the CDR3 is TGCAGTGCTGATCCCCTGTCGGGAGCCGGCAATGAGCAGTTCTTC. It specifies CSADPLSGAGNEQFF.

This clonotype was seen ten or more times. V is TRBV29-1 and J is TRBJ1-1; D remains ambiguous. The CDR3 has 12 residues. Deletions cut 4 bases from V and 1 base from J, with 7 bases between. Germline CDR1 and CDR2: SQVTM and ANQGSEA. The CDR3 region is CSVGIGNTEAFF. The CDR3 DNA reads as TGCAGCGTTGGTATAGGGAACACTGAAGCTTTCTTT.

With respect to this clonotype: As the CDR3 is not closed by the conserved phenylalanine or tryptophan, this likely results from a read error. The chain recombines TRBV20-1 with TRBJ2-3; a possible D gene is TRBD2 (5 bases). The CDR3 is 12 residues long. V was trimmed by 6 bases and J by 5 bases, leaving 12 bases between them. CDR1 is DFQATT, CDR2 SNEGSKA, per germline (reference sequence). The CDR3 is CSAPIRGDTQYL. CDR3 nucleotide sequence: TGCAGTGCCCCTATTCGGGGAGATACGCAGTATCTT.

Note on this clonotype: A much larger clone is a single base away; this may be a read error. This chain joins TRBV12-3 or TRBV12-4 and TRBJ1-6; weak D call: TRBD1 (5 bases). The CDR3 covers 15 residues. The CDR3: CTSSPGTDRNSPLHF. CDR3 coding DNA: TGTACCAGCAGTCCGGGGACGGACCGGAATTCACCCCTCCACTTT.

This clonotype was counted at least ten times. This rearrangement joins TRBV19 to TRBJ2-7; the match to TRBD2 covers 14 bases. The CDR3 has 15 residues. CDR1 is LNHDA and CDR2 is SQIVND in the germline V gene (reference sequence). J was trimmed by 3 bases and V by 4 bases; bases with no gene match: 2. The CDR3 is CASSTGTSGSYEQYF. The DNA for the CDR3 is TGTGCCAGTAGTACAGGGACTAGCGGGAGCTACGAGCAGTACTTC.

Only one count was recorded for this clonotype. No conserved phenylalanine or tryptophan ends this CDR3, so it is likely a read error. The rearrangement links TRBV7-9 to TRBJ2-4, with D possibly TRBD2 on 6 matching bases. This CDR3 is built from 16 residues. Germline CDR1 reads SEHNR; CDR2 reads FQNEAQ (reference sequence). Trimming took off 3 bases at V and 0 bases at J, with 12 bases between the two ends. In DNA, the CDR3 is TGTGCCAGCAGCTTGGATGTAGCGGCAGCCAAAAACATTCAGTACCTC. Amino acids: CASSLDVAAAKNIQYL.

Points on this clonotype: A read error is possible here, since a much larger clone lies one base away. The CDR3 does not close with the conserved phenylalanine or tryptophan, likely indicating a read error. The chain is built from TRBV14 and TRBJ1-1; TRBD1 is a possible D gene (5 bases). The V and J ends lost 2 bases and 7 bases respectively, with 11 bases between them. This CDR3 has 13 residues. Germline V lookup: CDR1 SGHDN, CDR2 FVKESK. CDR3 sequence: CASSQLTGDEAFL. In DNA form, the CDR3 reads TGTGCCAGCAGCCAACTCACGGGGGATGAAGCTTTCCTT.

The chain couples TRBV5-4 to TRBJ2-1, with a possible D match to TRBD2 (5 bases). This CDR3 is built from 15 residues. Trimming stripped 6 bases from V and 8 bases from J, with 21 bases between. Germline V gene sequence: CDR1 SGHNT, CDR2 YYREEE (reference sequence). The CDR3: CASIPDSDPRDEQFF. Here the CDR3 DNA reads TGTGCCAGCATCCCCGACTCTGACCCGCGGGATGAGCAGTTCTTC. The full variable domain, in which reference TRBV5-4 and TRBJ2-1 provide the parts outside the CDR3, is ETGVTQSPTHLIKTRGQQVTLRCSSQSGHNTVSWYQQALGQGPQFIFQYYREEENGRGNFPPRFSGLQFPNYSSELNVNALELDDSALYLCASIPDSDPRDEQFFGPGTRLTVL.

This clonotype was found many times. The chain uses TRBV6-1 and TRBJ2-7; D unresolved. The V and J ends lost 2 bases and 1 base respectively, with 12 bases between them. This CDR3 spans 15 amino acids. The germline V gene has CDR1 MNHNS and CDR2 SASEGT. In DNA form, the CDR3 reads TGTGCCAGCAGTGAAAGGGCGAGTAGGTCCTACGAGCAGTACGTC. This encodes CASSERASRSYEQYV.

This clonotype was recorded at least ten times. The rearrangement links TRBV11-1 to TRBJ2-7, with unresolved D. Per the germline V gene, CDR1 is SGHAT and CDR2 is FQDESV (reference sequence). The CDR3 runs to 15 residues. The germline V and J ends were trimmed by 2 bases and 0 bases, with 11 bases remaining between them. This CDR3 is CASSLTARSSYEQYF. The CDR3, as DNA: TGTGCCAGCAGCTTAACAGCTAGAAGCTCCTACGAGCAGTACTTC.

This clonotype was counted a few times. V and J are TRBV7-9 and TRBJ2-1; D is uncertain. Germline-derived CDR1 and CDR2 are SEHNR and FQNEAQ (reference sequence). The V end lost 1 base, the J end lost 9 bases, and 10 bases lay between the germline ends. The CDR3 has 13 residues. The CDR3 DNA reads as TGTGCCAGCAGCTTAGGGCTCCCTCCTGAGCAGTTCTTC. This sequence encodes CASSLGLPPEQFF.

This clonotype was recorded many times. This chain uses TRBV19 with TRBJ2-1; the D is unclear. From germline, CDR1 is LNHDA and CDR2 SQIVND (reference sequence). V was clipped by 4 bases and J by 4 bases, with 5 bases between them. The CDR3 loop spans 12 amino acids. This chain's CDR3 is CASSNRYNEQFF. The CDR3 nucleotides are TGTGCCAGTAGTAATCGATACAATGAGCAGTTCTTC.

This clonotype was recorded at least ten times. This chain links TRBV6-1 with TRBJ1-1; D perhaps matches TRBD1 (5 bases). In germline, CDR1 is MNHNS, CDR2 SASEGT. Trimming pared 2 bases from V and 3 bases from J, leaving 10 bases between. The CDR3 has 14 amino acids. The CDR3 nucleotides are TGTGCCAGCAGTGAACAGGAGGGGTACACTGAAGCTTTCTTT. Protein sequence: CASSEQEGYTEAFF.

The rearrangement links TRBV11-2 to TRBJ2-1; 16 nucleotides agree with TRBD2. This CDR3 comprises 18 residues. Germline-derived CDR1 and CDR2 are SGHAT and FQNNGV. Trimming took 5 bases from V and 5 from J; bases not matched to a gene: 9. In nucleotides, the CDR3 is TGTGCCAGCAGCCAGGGGACTAGCGGGAGGGTTATCCACAATGAGCAGTTCTTC. It encodes CASSQGTSGRVIHNEQFF.

In this sample, this clonotype turned up many times. The J gene is TRBJ2-7, the V gene TRBV10-3, with 10 bases that match TRBD2. The CDR3 has 16 amino acids. With V trimmed by 0 bases and J by 3 bases, 5 bases remained unmatched. Germline CDR1 ENHRY, CDR2 SYGVKD. The CDR3 DNA follows: TGTGCCATCAGTGAGTCAGTAGCGGGAGGAGGCTACGAGCAGTACGTC. It encodes CAISESVAGGGYEQYV.

The rearrangement uses TRBV7-3 and TRBJ2-1, with 8 bases aligning to TRBD2. The CDR3 has 17 amino acids. Germline-derived CDR1 and CDR2 are SGHTA and FQGTGA. V shed 5 bases and J 2 bases; nucleotides not matched to a gene: 11. CDR3 protein: CASSPSGSGEAYNEQFF. The CDR3 nucleotides read TGTGCCAGCAGCCCCAGCGGGAGCGGGGAAGCCTACAATGAGCAGTTCTTC.

The sample holds one count of this clonotype. This chain connects TRBV20-1 to TRBJ2-1, with 8 bases lining up with TRBD2. The CDR3 consists of 15 residues. V shed 3 bases and J 9 bases; nucleotides not matched to a gene: 13. The germline V gene has CDR1 DFQATT and CDR2 SNEGSKA (reference sequence). The CDR3 bases are TGCAGTGCTAGTTTGAGACTAGCGCCCCTCGGTGAGCAGTTCTTC. This encodes CSASLRLAPLGEQFF.

This clonotype was recorded a few times. V usage is TRBV6-1 and J usage is TRBJ1-2; D gene ambiguous. Germline V CDR1 and CDR2: MNHNS, SASEGT. CDR3 length equals 14 residues. Trimming stripped 8 bases from V and 3 bases from J, with 16 bases between. As DNA, the CDR3 is TGTGCCAGCTTAGTAAGGGAGGGTCACTATGGCTACACCTTC. This encodes CASLVREGHYGYTF.

This clonotype was counted between two and nine times. The genes are TRBV6-1 and TRBJ2-1, with 11 bases that match TRBD2. Germline V gives CDR1 MNHNS, CDR2 SASEGT. The CDR3 is made up of 15 amino acids. Trimming took 3 bases from V and 9 from J; bases not matched to a gene: 7. CDR3 nucleotide sequence: TGTGCCAGCAGTGATGTAGCGGGAGGGCCGGGTGAGCAGTTCTTC. Translated, it gives CASSDVAGGPGEQFF.

This clonotype was counted a few times. At one boundary the junction diverges from the germline segment, which might be a read error. J is TRBJ2-1 and V is TRBV27; 11 nucleotides align to TRBD2. From germline, CDR1 is MNHEY and CDR2 SMNVEV (reference sequence). The length of the CDR3 is 16 residues. The CDR3 sequence is CASSLSWGTSGNGQFF. The CDR3 nucleotides are TGTGCCAGCAGTTTATCTTGGGGGACTAGCGGCAATGGGCAGTTCTTC.

In its sample, this clonotype was seen many times. The chain recombines TRBV30 with TRBJ2-1, with D possibly being TRBD2 (5 bases). The CDR3 is 11 residues long. With 2 bases removed from V and 9 bases from J, the gap between germline ends came to 8 bases. Per germline, CDR1 GTSNPN and CDR2 SVGIG (reference sequence). DNA of the CDR3: TGTGCCTGGAGTCTCGGAGGTGAGCAGTTCTTC. This translates into CAWSLGGEQFF.

At least ten counts were recorded for this clonotype. V and J are TRBV20-1 and TRBJ1-1; no reliable D call. Germline V gene data show CDR1 as DFQATT and CDR2 as SNEGSKA (reference sequence). V was clipped by 4 bases and J by 1 base, with 13 bases between them. The CDR3 has 14 amino acids. The CDR3 DNA is TGCAGTGCTAAACTCGGGAGTAGGAACACTGAAGCTTTCTTT. It codes for CSAKLGSRNTEAFF.

The chain is built from TRBV5-1 and TRBJ2-7; D is perhaps TRBD1 (6 bases). This CDR3 has 14 residues. CDR1 and CDR2 from the germline V gene are SGHRS and YFSETQ. Trimming stripped 3 bases from V and 3 bases from J, with 13 bases between. In nucleotides, the CDR3 is TGCGCCAGCAGCTCACCACAGGGTATCTACGAGCAGTACGTC. It codes for CASSSPQGIYEQYV.

This sequence joins TRBV5-1 and TRBJ1-1; D ambiguous. V was trimmed by 3 bases and J by 6 bases, leaving 12 bases between them. Per the germline V gene, CDR1 is SGHRS and CDR2 is YFSETQ. This CDR3 is built from 13 residues. Written as DNA, the CDR3 is TGCGCCAGCAGCTCCCTTAGCGGGGCTGAAGCTTTCTTT. Encoded protein: CASSSLSGAEAFF.

This clonotype came up a few times. V usage is TRBV7-3 and J usage is TRBJ2-2, with 7 bases fitting TRBD2. In germline, CDR1 is SGHTA, CDR2 FQGTGA. The CDR3 totals 15 residues. V was pared by 3 bases and J by 5 bases, with 6 bases of the junction left unmatched. The DNA for the CDR3 is TGTGCCAGCAGCTTCGCGGGAGCGGGGACCGGGGAGCTGTTTTTT. This encodes CASSFAGAGTGELFF. The variable domain in full, completed from reference TRBV7-3 and TRBJ2-2, reads GAGVSQTPSNKVTEKGKYVELRCDPISGHTALYWYRQSLGQGPEFLIYFQGTGAADDSGLPNDRFFAVRPEGSVSTLKIQRTERGDSAVYLCASSFAGAGTGELFFGEGSRLTVL.

A remark on this clonotype: Being one base from a much bigger clone, this may be a read error. J is TRBJ1-1 and V is TRBV12-3 or TRBV12-4; D remains ambiguous. The CDR3 sequence is 13 residues long. DNA for the CDR3: TGTGTCAGCAGTTTGAGTTTGACCACTGAAGCTTTCTTT. Translated, it gives CVSSLSLTTEAFF.

Note on this clonotype: This may be a read error: a much more frequent sequence differs by one nucleotide. The J gene is TRBJ1-5, the V gene TRBV10-3, with D maybe TRBD1 (5 bases). In germline, CDR1 is ENHRY, CDR2 SYGVKD. CDR3 length equals 16 residues. With 0 bases removed from V and 3 bases from J, the gap between germline ends came to 12 bases. The CDR3 loop reads CAISESLLGDNQPQHF. Written as DNA, the CDR3 is TGTGCCATCAGTGAGTCGTTGTTGGGGGACAATCAGCCCCAGCATTTT.

Many counts were recorded for this clonotype. J is TRBJ1-6 and V is TRBV28; TRBD1 is a possible D gene (5 bases). The CDR3 extends over 18 amino acids. Germline-derived CDR1 and CDR2 are MDHEN and SYDVKM. Trimming stripped 5 bases from V and 0 bases from J, with 17 bases between. The CDR3 here is CASSPIEAGRSYNSPLHF. In nucleotides, the CDR3 is TGTGCCAGCAGTCCCATTGAAGCAGGGCGCTCCTATAATTCACCCCTCCACTTT.

In this sample, this clonotype turned up many times. The chain has TRBV3-1 and TRBJ2-4, with D possibly being TRBD2 (6 bases). The V end was cut by 3 bases, the J end by 5 bases, with 20 bases between. The CDR3 loop spans 17 amino acids. CDR1 and CDR2 (germline): LGHDT, YNNKEL (reference sequence). The CDR3 DNA reads as TGTGCCAGCAGCCACGCTTCATCGGTGACTAGAGAAAACATTCAGTACTTC. This gives the protein CASSHASSVTRENIQYF.

The rearrangement joins TRBV5-6 to TRBJ2-3, with D possibly matching TRBD2 (6 bases). Germline V gene data show CDR1 as SGHDT and CDR2 as YYEEEE. The CDR3 runs 15 residues. Trimming removed 1 base at V and 2 bases at J, with 11 bases between. CDR3: CASSLWGLITDTQYF. In DNA form, the CDR3 reads TGTGCCAGCAGCTTGTGGGGACTCATCACAGATACGCAGTATTTT.